This T cell receptor (beta chain) derives from a study of T-cell memory formation after mild COVID-19. This clonotype came up a few times. What it recognizes is unknown. TCRdb re-analysed the 5' RACE reads in MiXCR, keeping a single row per CDR3 protein. The table has 140,000 or so distinct CDR3 sequences, 14% seen once; the top ten hold under 30%. Study observations and caveats: Among clones peaking at day 37 in the second wave, SARS-CoV-2 specificity remained unconfirmed. CD8+ contracting clones occupied EMRA, while CD4+ ones occupied mainly CM and EM. Pre-infection memory contained some responding clones, which suggested that cross-reactive memory had joined.

Per germline, CDR1 DFQATT and CDR2 SNEGSKA (reference sequence). V lost 4 bases and J lost 4, with 7 bases in between. The CDR3 contains 11 residues. The V and J genes are TRBV20-1 and TRBJ1-2; D may be TRBD1 (5 bases). This clonotype was obtained from an adult woman who had mild COVID-19 (a few samples of this study predate the infection). Cell type and time point are not known. Sequences were obtained from PBMCs or a T cell subset sorted from them (not recorded which). As DNA, the CDR3 is TGCAGTGCTAAAACAGGCTATGGCTACACCTTC. Translating gives CSAKTGYGYTF.